These T cell receptor beta chains were read from a single sample in a study of blood T cell repertoires in COVID-19. Assay used: immunoSEQ multiplex PCR; TCRdb lists only in-frame clones, some missing. The sample consists of under 25,000 clones, nearly 90% of them appearing once. Sequencing was carried out using peripheral blood. These receptors came from a human donor in a cohort sampled during active COVID-19. The donor label of this sample is uncertain. Both conserved end residues are part of each CDR3. D genes are given only for firm matches. Size is stated for part of the rows, as once, few or many counts, or as a class when the clone is expanded.

CDR3 DNA	CDR3 protein	clone size	D gene	CDR3 length	J gene	V gene
TGTGCCAGCAGTCAACAGGGGAACGGAGCCGGGGAGCTGTTTTTT	CASSQQGNGAGELFF	.	TRBD1	15	TRBJ2-2	TRBV11-3
TGTGCCAGTAGCGGGGACACCCACCCTAGCACAGATACGCAGTATTTT	CASSGDTHPSTDTQYF	few	.	16	TRBJ2-3	TRBV19
TGTGCCAGCAGCCGTGGGAGGGATCTCGAGCAGTACTTC	CASSRGRDLEQYF	.	TRBD2	13	TRBJ2-7	TRBV3-1/TRBV3-2
TGTGCCTGGAGTGTCGGCAGGGGAATAGGTAAACTGTTTTTT	CAWSVGRGIGKLFF	.	.	14	TRBJ1-4	TRBV30
TGTGCCAGCAGCTTAGGCGGGCTGAGCACTGAAGCTTTCTTT	CASSLGGLSTEAFF	.	.	14	TRBJ1-1	TRBV11-2
TGTGCCAGCAGTATACCGGGGACAGGGGCCTACGAGCAGTACTTC	CASSIPGTGAYEQYF	.	TRBD1	15	TRBJ2-7	TRBV28
TGCAGCGGGACACAGGGGCAAGCTTTCTTT	CSGTQGQAFF	.	TRBD1	10	TRBJ1-1	TRBV29-1
TGCGCCAGCGGTCGTCCAGGGCTAGACACCGGGGAGCTGTTTTTT	CASGRPGLDTGELFF	.	.	15	TRBJ2-2	TRBV5-1
TGTGCCAGCATCCGAAGACAATACACAGATACGCAGTATTTT	CASIRRQYTDTQYF	.	.	14	TRBJ2-3	TRBV7-4
TGTGCCAGCAGCGCCCTCCCTGCTCGGGCAGATACGCAGTATTTT	CASSALPARADTQYF	.	.	15	TRBJ2-3	TRBV2
TGTGCCAGCAGTTTAGGGCTTGGCAGGGAAGGTAACGCAGATACGCAGTATTTT	CASSLGLGREGNADTQYF	.	.	18	TRBJ2-3	TRBV27
TGCAGCGTCGGGACTATTAGCACAGATACGCAGTATTTT	CSVGTISTDTQYF	.	TRBD2	13	TRBJ2-3	TRBV29-1
TGTGCCAGCAGCCTACTAGCGACGAGCACAGATACGCAGTATTTT	CASSLLATSTDTQYF	.	TRBD2	15	TRBJ2-3	TRBV11-3
TGTGCCAGCAAGACTAGCGGGAGGCCCACAGATACGCAGTATTTT	CASKTSGRPTDTQYF	.	TRBD2	15	TRBJ2-3	TRBV6-6
TGTGCCAGCAGCCAACCCTCTAGCGGGAGCGTCTACAATGAGCAGTTCTTC	CASSQPSSGSVYNEQFF	.	TRBD2	17	TRBJ2-1	TRBV5-4
TGTGCCAGCTCACCTTCCGGGTCGAGACGCGAGCAGTACTTC	CASSPSGSRREQYF	.	.	14	TRBJ2-7	TRBV18
TGTGCCTGTCAAATGGACAGGGGGAACACTGAAGCTTTCTTT	CACQMDRGNTEAFF	.	TRBD1	14	TRBJ1-1	TRBV30
TGCAGCGTTGGACAGGGTGAAGTCGAAGCTTTCTTT	CSVGQGEVEAFF	.	TRBD1	12	TRBJ1-1	TRBV29-1
TGTGCCAGCATCCTCCCGGGACAGATGGAGACCCAGTACTTC	CASILPGQMETQYF	few	TRBD1	14	TRBJ2-5	TRBV6-6
TGTGCCAGCAGCTTAGTCCAGGTGACTGAAGCTTTCTTT	CASSLVQVTEAFF	few	.	13	TRBJ1-1	TRBV7-9
TGTGCCAGCAGCTTGTCAGCGGCCTCCTACGAGCAGTACTTC	CASSLSAASYEQYF	.	.	14	TRBJ2-7	TRBV11-3
TGTGCCAGCAGTTTAGTGAGCTCTGGAAACACCATATATTTT	CASSLVSSGNTIYF	.	.	14	TRBJ1-3	TRBV28
TGTGCCAGCAGTGAGGCAGGGTATAATTCACCCCTCCACTTT	CASSEAGYNSPLHF	.	.	14	TRBJ1-6	TRBV25-1
TGTGCCAGTAGTATCTCTAGCGGGAAAGAGACCCAGTACTTC	CASSISSGKETQYF	.	TRBD2	14	TRBJ2-5	TRBV19
TGTGCCACCAGTGATGGAACTAGCAGGAGCACAGATACGCAGTATTTT	CATSDGTSRSTDTQYF	.	.	16	TRBJ2-3	TRBV24-1
TGTGCCAGCAGTGAAGGGCAGAGAAATGGCTACACCTTC	CASSEGQRNGYTF	.	.	13	TRBJ1-2	TRBV25-1